This record looks at one TCR beta chain sequence and its context. The protocol was immunoSEQ multiplex PCR, while the TCRdb copy is restricted to in-frame clones and leaves out a portion. This sample has some 76,000 clones, with around 83% found just once. The data were obtained in a study of blood T cell repertoires in COVID-19. Study-wide context: The United States, Italy and Spain were the sources of the acute and convalescent COVID-19 samples. T cells, B-cell-depleted T cells, or PBMCs supplied cDNA or gDNA.

Germline values: CDR1 LGHDT, CDR2 YNNKEL (reference sequence). With 8 bases removed from V and 5 bases from J, the gap between germline ends came to 9 bases. The CDR3 spans 11 residues. This TCR was sampled from a human donor in a cohort sampled during active COVID-19. The chain couples TRBV3-1 (or the pseudogene TRBV3-2) to TRBJ1-1; perhaps TRBD1 as D (5 bases). The sample consisted of peripheral blood. The CDR3 spells CASRGGTEAFF. The CDR3 DNA sequence: TGTGCCAGCCGGGGGGGAACTGAAGCTTTCTTT.